This T cell receptor (beta chain) was sequenced in a study of CD8 T cells in Susac syndrome. V lost 8 bases, J lost 1 base, and 12 bases lay in between. The CDR3 is 14 amino acids. The germline V gene has CDR1 KGHSH and CDR2 LQKENI. TCR beta from blood CD8+ and CD4+ T cells was sequenced. The TEMRA cells underwent FACS enrichment, while the CD8+ and CD4+ T cells underwent negative isolation. RNA, at about 0.45 to 1 ug, was reverse transcribed with random hexamers. Amplification of TCR beta CDR3 used immunoSEQ multiplex PCR across 54 Vbeta and 13 Jbeta. In TCRdb, the immunoSEQ multiplex PCR reads were re-called with MiXCR into one record per CDR3 protein. The table shows 150,000 to 200,000 distinct CDR3 sequences, with roughly 93% occurring only once. Overall study results and limits: By the study's own acknowledgment, its TCR sequencing and HLA analysis included relatively few individuals.

For this clonotype: Antigen unknown.

Source material: CD4+ T cells from PBMCs. The V and J genes are TRBV18 and TRBJ1-3; a possible D gene is TRBD1 (6 bases). This clonotype was obtained from a human donor in good health. The DNA of the CDR3 is TGTGCCAGCCTGGAGGACAGATCTGGAAACACCATATATTTT. As protein: CASLEDRSGNTIYF.